This entry lists 32 T cell receptor beta chains sequenced from one sample in a study of blood T cell repertoires in COVID-19 (dated by TCRdb to about 2020). Receptors were amplified or captured by the immunoSEQ multiplex PCR assay. TCRdb limited this immuneACCESS table to in-frame rearrangements with V and J called. A share of clones is missing; checked studies link under half to unresolved V genes, and the rest is unexplained. The sample table lists about 220,000 clones, approximately 82% of them with a count of one. The ten largest clones add up to about 15% of the sample. Specimen: PBMCs or T cells enriched from blood (not recorded which). The receptors shown here come from a man between 40 and 49 years old who had recovered from COVID-19.

The chain has TRBV2 and TRBJ2-4; the D is unclear. V dropped 8 bases and J dropped 0 bases, with 14 bases sitting between them. Germline lookup yields CDR1 SNHLY and CDR2 FYNNEI. This CDR3 comprises 15 residues. CDR3 sequence reads: CASRTGILAKNIQYF. CDR3 in DNA: TGTGCCAGCCGAACGGGTATTCTAGCCAAAAACATTCAGTACTTC.

The chain has TRBV2 and TRBJ2-1, with 7 bases fitting TRBD2. Germline V lookup: CDR1 SNHLY, CDR2 FYNNEI. The V and J ends lost 4 bases and 3 bases, in that order; junction bases with no gene match: 6. The CDR3 has 15 amino acids. The CDR3, as DNA: TGTGCCAGCAGTGTGAACGGGGGGAACTACAATGAGCAGTTCTTC. It specifies CASSVNGGNYNEQFF. The variable domain in full, completed from reference TRBV2 and TRBJ2-1, reads EPEVTQTPSHQVTQMGQEVILRCVPISNHLYFYWYRQILGQKVEFLVSFYNNEISEKSEIFDDQFSVERPDGSNFTLKIRSTKLEDSAMYFCASSVNGGNYNEQFFGPGTRLTVL.

The chain joins TRBV18 to TRBJ2-7; TRBD1 matches 7 bases. Germline CDR1 reads KGHSH; CDR2 reads LQKENI. The length of the CDR3 is 14 residues. The J segment lost 4 bases and the V segment lost 1 base, leaving 4 bases of the junction unmatched. The CDR3 DNA reads as TGTGCCAGCTCACCACGACAGGGCCAGTACGAGCAGTACTTC. It translates to CASSPRQGQYEQYF.

This clone was seen only a few times. This chain links TRBV18 with TRBJ1-1; the D is unclear. The length of the CDR3 is 15 residues. Between the trimmed V and J ends, which lost 3 bases and 1 base, there was a span of 12 bases. The germline V gene has CDR1 KGHSH and CDR2 LQKENI. CDR3 DNA: TGTGCCAGCTCACCCCCGTCGATCAGGAACACTGAAGCTTTCTTT. It specifies CASSPPSIRNTEAFF.

The rearrangement uses TRBV5-6 and TRBJ1-2; D gene ambiguous. Trimming shortened V by 0 bases and J by 8 bases, and 11 bases separated the two germline ends. The CDR3 covers 13 residues. Germline CDR1 SGHDT, CDR2 YYEEEE. This CDR3 is CASSLGRVSGYTF. As DNA, the CDR3 is TGTGCCAGCAGCTTGGGGAGGGTCAGCGGCTACACCTTC. The variable domain in full, with the rest retrieved from reference TRBV5-6 and TRBJ1-2, is DAGVTQSPTHLIKTRGQQVTLRCSPKSGHDTVSWYQQALGQGPQFIFQYYEEEERQRGNFPDRFSGHQFPNYSSELNVNALLLGDSALYLCASSLGRVSGYTFGSGTRLTVV.

This clone has a single count. The V and J genes are TRBV21-1 and TRBJ2-1; the table assigns TRBD2, which was not confirmed against the DNA. TRBV21-1 is a pseudogene locus. This CDR3 is built from 18 residues. The CDR3 sequence: CASSKLGRGLAGWNEQFF. DNA for the CDR3: TGTGCCAGCAGCAAATTGGGGAGGGGACTAGCGGGGTGGAATGAGCAGTTCTTC.

This chain links TRBV2 with TRBJ1-4; D is possibly TRBD1 (5 bases). Looked up from germline, CDR1 is SNHLY and CDR2 is FYNNEI. Trimming removed 6 bases from V and 5 bases from J, with 13 bases in between. The CDR3 runs to 14 residues. The CDR3 sequence: CASSLDSPNEKLFF. DNA of the CDR3: TGTGCCAGCAGCCTCGACAGTCCCAATGAAAAACTGTTTTTT.

The rearrangement links TRBV28 to TRBJ1-2, with 7 nucleotides matching TRBD1. Germline V lookup: CDR1 MDHEN, CDR2 SYDVKM. CDR3 length equals 15 residues. V trimming: 5 bases; J trimming: 5 bases; junction bases outside the gene matches: 11. In nucleotides, the CDR3 is TGTGCCAGCAGTGCACACAGGGGAAGGGTTTATGGCTACACCTTC. Translated: CASSAHRGRVYGYTF.

The rearrangement links TRBV28 to TRBJ1-4; TRBD1 aligns across 10 bases. This CDR3 comprises 15 residues. Trimming took 3 bases from V and 10 from J; bases not matched to a gene: 8. Per the germline V gene, CDR1 is MDHEN and CDR2 is SYDVKM. CDR3 in DNA: TGTGCCAGCAGTTTTGGACAGGGGGGGTTTGGAAAACTGTTTTTT. Residues: CASSFGQGGFGKLFF.

To note about this clone: Other DNA sequences in the same sample also yield this CDR3. The J gene is TRBJ1-1, the V gene TRBV9; no reliable D call. This CDR3 contains 13 residues. Trimming cost V 0 bases and J 5 bases, with 8 bases left between them. Germline V gene sequence: CDR1 SGDLS, CDR2 YYNGEE. The CDR3 reads CASSVGGRTEAFF. CDR3 bases: TGTGCCAGCAGCGTAGGTGGGAGGACTGAAGCTTTCTTT.

V usage is TRBV5-1 and J usage is TRBJ2-5; the D gene is possibly TRBD2 (6 bases). The CDR3 sequence is 15 residues long. Trimming removed 0 bases from V and 4 bases from J, with 13 bases in between. Germline CDR1 is SGHRS and CDR2 is YFSETQ. DNA for the CDR3: TGCGCCAGCAGCTTGGCCGCGGGGCGGAGAGAGACCCAGTACTTC. Its translation: CASSLAAGRRETQYF.

The chain joins TRBV9 to TRBJ2-7, with D maybe TRBD1 (6 bases). This CDR3 comprises 14 residues. Germline CDR1 and CDR2: SGDLS and YYNGEE. Trimming took 0 bases from V and 2 from J, leaving 9 bases between them. The CDR3 is CASSVGTETYEQYF. The CDR3, as DNA: TGTGCCAGCAGCGTAGGGACAGAGACCTACGAGCAGTACTTC.

J is TRBJ1-2 and V is TRBV5-6; 8 bases align to TRBD1. Germline assignment: CDR1 SGHDT and CDR2 YYEEEE. V gave up 4 bases and J gave up 4 bases; unmatched junction bases: 6. The CDR3 covers 14 residues. The DNA for the CDR3 is TGTGCCAGCAGCGCCGGACAGGGCTCCTATGGCTACACCTTC. Amino acids: CASSAGQGSYGYTF.

This chain connects TRBV28 to TRBJ2-7, with TRBD2 matching 10 bases. V lost 2 bases and J lost 3; bases outside the gene matches: 4. This CDR3 comprises 15 residues. The germline gives CDR1 MDHEN, CDR2 SYDVKM. In DNA, the CDR3 is TGTGCCAGCAGTTTAGATCTAGCGGGGGTCTACGAGCAGTACTTC. Encoded protein: CASSLDLAGVYEQYF. The whole variable domain, filled in from reference TRBV28 and TRBJ2-7, reads DVKVTQSSRYLVKRTGEKVFLECVQDMDHENMFWYRQDPGLGLRLIYFSYDVKMKEKGDIPEGYSVSREKKERFSLILESASTNQTSMYLCASSLDLAGVYEQYFGPGTRLTVT.

The genes are TRBV4-1 and TRBJ1-2, with 8 bases identical to TRBD1. This CDR3 comprises 15 residues. Germline V CDR1 and CDR2: MGHRA, YSYEKL. V shed 5 bases, J shed 5 bases, and the junction held 10 bases outside the gene matches. CDR3 bases: TGCGCCAGCAGCTCCACGACAGGGGAGGTATATGGCTACACCTTC. Its translation is CASSSTTGEVYGYTF.

This clone was detected once. The chain employs TRBV4-3 and TRBJ1-6, with D hard to call. Germline CDR1 reads LGHNA; CDR2 reads YSLEER. The CDR3 runs to 13 residues. Trimming cost V 1 base and J 7 bases, with 5 bases left between them. CDR3 DNA: TGCGCCAGCAGCCAAGTCGAGAATTCACCCCTCCACTTT. Translated, it gives CASSQVENSPLHF.

J is TRBJ2-7 and V is TRBV6-5; 9 positions match TRBD1. The CDR3 is made up of 16 amino acids. Germline V gene data show CDR1 as MNHEY and CDR2 as SVGAGI. V gave up 1 base and J gave up 3 bases; unmatched junction bases: 7. Written as DNA, the CDR3 is TGTGCCAGCAGTTACTACGGGACAGGGAAAAACTACGAGCAGTACTTC. Its translation is CASSYYGTGKNYEQYF.

In its sample, this clone was seen once. The genes are TRBV2 and TRBJ2-5; the match to TRBD2 covers 9 bases. V shed 8 bases, J shed 4 bases, and the junction held 14 bases outside the gene matches. The CDR3 covers 16 residues. CDR1 SNHLY and CDR2 FYNNEI come from the germline V gene. The CDR3 sequence: CASGTAGGPKTETQYF. In nucleotides, the CDR3 is TGTGCCAGCGGTACAGCGGGGGGCCCAAAGACAGAGACCCAGTACTTC.

This chain uses TRBV7-2 with TRBJ1-1; 10 bases map to TRBD1. The CDR3 sequence is 16 residues long. Germline loops: CDR1 SGHTA, CDR2 FQGNSA. J gave up 5 bases and V 1 base, and 7 bases lay outside the gene matches. The CDR3 protein is CASSLVGTGVRTEAFF. The DNA for the CDR3 is TGTGCCAGCAGCTTAGTGGGGACAGGGGTTCGGACTGAAGCTTTCTTT.

The rearrangement links TRBV12-3 or TRBV12-4 to TRBJ1-1; D ambiguous. The CDR3 is made up of 13 amino acids. The V gene lost 3 bases and the J gene lost 5 bases, with 10 bases spanning the gap. This chain's CDR3 is CASSLGRQTEAFF. The CDR3, as DNA: TGTGCCAGCAGTTTGGGCCGGCAGACTGAAGCTTTCTTT.

This clone appeared a few times. V usage is TRBV6-2 or TRBV6-3 and J usage is TRBJ2-3; 11 bases fit TRBD2. CDR1 and CDR2 (germline): MNHEY, SVGEGT. The V segment lost 5 bases and the J segment 2 bases; nucleotides outside the gene matches: 9. The CDR3 is made up of 17 amino acids. CDR3 bases: TGTGCCAGCAGTCTGACTAGCGGGGAGGGCCCCACAGATACGCAGTATTTT. Translated, it gives CASSLTSGEGPTDTQYF.

The rearrangement links TRBV6-5 to TRBJ2-2, with 10 positions matching TRBD2. CDR1 is MNHEY and CDR2 is SVGAGI in the germline V gene. The V segment lost 0 bases and the J segment 9 bases; nucleotides outside the gene matches: 4. The CDR3 loop spans 15 amino acids. As DNA, the CDR3 is TGTGCCAGCAGTTACTCGCCTAGCGGGAGTCGGGAGCTGTTTTTT. The encoded protein is CASSYSPSGSRELFF.

This clone was recorded once. The rearrangement uses TRBV5-1 and TRBJ2-1; the D gene is possibly TRBD2 (6 bases). Germline CDR1 and CDR2: SGHRS and YFSETQ. The CDR3 length is 16 residues. V was shortened by 7 bases and J by 0 bases, with 17 bases between the two germline ends. CDR3 loop: CASVLGGSSSYNEQFF. The CDR3 DNA reads as TGCGCCAGCGTGCTAGGAGGGAGTTCCTCCTACAATGAGCAGTTCTTC.

The gene calls are TRBV13 and TRBJ2-7; 8 bases agree with TRBD1. CDR3 length: 15 residues. Germline trimming cut 4 bases from V and 0 bases from J; bases unmatched to any gene: 5. Germline V gene data show CDR1 as PRHDT and CDR2 as FYEKMQ (reference sequence). In DNA form, the CDR3 reads TGTGCCAGCAGCTCCTTCAGGGGGCCCTCCTACGAGCAGTACTTC. Translating it yields CASSSFRGPSYEQYF.

This chain joins TRBV2 and TRBJ1-1; D remains ambiguous. The CDR3 is 13 residues long. V shed 8 bases and J shed 1 base, with 11 bases lying between them. Per the germline V gene, CDR1 is SNHLY and CDR2 is FYNNEI. CDR3 residues: CASSRVRNTEAFF. CDR3 bases: TGTGCCAGCTCGAGAGTTAGGAACACTGAAGCTTTCTTT.

V usage is TRBV2 and J usage is TRBJ1-5, with 7 bases aligning to TRBD1. V lost 7 bases to trimming and J lost 1 base; unmatched junction nucleotides: 4. CDR1 is SNHLY, CDR2 FYNNEI, per germline. This CDR3 comprises 14 residues. The CDR3 is CASNPGQSNQPQHF. In DNA, the CDR3 is TGTGCCAGCAACCCGGGACAGAGCAATCAGCCCCAGCATTTT.

In its sample, this clone was seen many times. The chain couples TRBV6-5 to TRBJ2-1; TRBD2 agrees at 15 bases. This CDR3 contains 15 residues. The J segment lost 8 bases and the V segment lost 4 bases, leaving 3 bases of the junction unmatched. Germline lookup yields CDR1 MNHEY and CDR2 SVGAGI. The CDR3 sequence is CASSSGTSGRYEQFF. The CDR3 nucleotides are TGTGCCAGCAGTTCCGGGACTAGCGGGAGGTATGAGCAGTTCTTC.

This chain joins TRBV5-5 and TRBJ2-7; 10 nucleotides align to TRBD1. This CDR3 contains 15 residues. V lost 7 bases to trimming and J lost 3 bases; unmatched junction nucleotides: 10. The germline V gene encodes CDR1 SGHKS and CDR2 YYEKEE (reference sequence). The CDR3 DNA reads as TGTGCCAGCTCAGCGTGGGACAGGGGTTTCTACGAGCAGTACTTC. It specifies CASSAWDRGFYEQYF.

The genes are TRBV30 and TRBJ1-5; maybe TRBD1 (6 bases). The V end was cut by 1 base, the J end by 4 bases, with 11 bases between. This CDR3 region has 14 residues. The germline CDR1 and CDR2 sequences are GTSNPN and SVGIG (reference sequence). Written as DNA, the CDR3 is TGTGCCTGGAGTGAATTTACAGGGAATCAGCCCCAGCATTTT. Amino acids: CAWSEFTGNQPQHF.

The V and J genes are TRBV7-9 and TRBJ1-2; 8 nucleotides align to TRBD1. Germline values: CDR1 SEHNR, CDR2 FQNEAQ (reference sequence). The CDR3 consists of 14 residues. The V and J ends lost 3 bases and 4 bases, in that order; junction bases with no gene match: 4. The CDR3 is CASSLTGAIYGYTF. CDR3 nucleotides: TGTGCCAGCAGCTTGACAGGGGCCATCTATGGCTACACCTTC.

This clone was detected a few times. The CDR3 protein is CASRAIRVGYTF. Written as DNA, the CDR3 is TGTGCCAGCAGGGCCATACGGGTAGGCTACACCTTC. J is TRBJ1-2 and V is TRBV2; D uncertain. Germline V lookup: CDR1 SNHLY, CDR2 FYNNEI. Trimming removed 6 bases at V and 8 bases at J, with 13 bases between. This CDR3 spans 12 amino acids.

The J gene is TRBJ2-7, the V gene TRBV6-1; D gene unclear. CDR1 MNHNS and CDR2 SASEGT come from the germline V gene. The V end was cut by 2 bases, the J end by 3 bases, with 11 bases between. This CDR3 spans 14 amino acids. In DNA form, the CDR3 reads TGTGCCAGCAGTGAATATTTCGGCGGCTACGAGCAGTACTTC. This encodes CASSEYFGGYEQYF.